The 21 T cell receptor beta chains below were found in one sample sequenced in a study of CD8 T cells in ankylosing spondylitis. Their antigens remain unidentified. Broader study findings: Characteristic of ankylosing spondylitis blood, it appeared, was a TCR beta motif comprising fewer than 10 highly homologous variants.

MiXCR, run by TCRdb on the 5' RACE reads, gives a single entry per CDR3 protein. The sample carries about 840,000 distinct CDR3 sequences, 12% recorded once. Sequenced: blood, either unsorted or a sorted T cell fraction (not recorded which). These receptors came from a male donor with ankylosing spondylitis.

This clonotype showed up just a few times. This chain joins TRBV28 and TRBJ2-1; 11 bases fit TRBD2. Unmatched junction bases numbered 3, after V lost 7 bases and J lost 7 bases. Germline assignment: CDR1 MDHEN and CDR2 SYDVKM. The CDR3 length is 13 residues. The CDR3 region has the DNA TGTGCCAGCACCCGACTAGCGGGAAATGAGCAGTTCTTC. It codes for CASTRLAGNEQFF.

The chain employs TRBV7-2 and TRBJ2-1; TRBD2 might be the D (6 bases). The CDR3 totals 15 residues. In germline, CDR1 is SGHTA, CDR2 FQGNSA. V lost 2 bases to trimming and J lost 9 bases, with 17 bases between them. The CDR3 DNA reads as TGTGCCAGCAGCTTAAGAGGTTTCGGGGGTAGTGAGCAGTTCTTC. Translating gives CASSLRGFGGSEQFF.

V usage is TRBV20-1 and J usage is TRBJ2-7, with 8 bases matching TRBD2. Trimming removed 4 bases from V and 6 bases from J; junction bases left unmatched: 14. Germline values: CDR1 DFQATT, CDR2 SNEGSKA (reference sequence). This CDR3 contains 15 residues. CDR3 sequence: CSAKPGTSLLGEQYF. The DNA for the CDR3 is TGCAGTGCTAAGCCCGGGACTAGTTTGTTGGGCGAGCAGTACTTC.

The chain has TRBV7-2 and TRBJ1-5; weak D call: TRBD1 (6 bases). Trimming left V 0 bases short and J 6 bases short, with 15 bases between. Germline lookup yields CDR1 SGHTA and CDR2 FQGNSA. The CDR3 totals 16 residues. CDR3 DNA: TGTGCCAGCAGCTTAGCACCCGGGGGCTCGGGTCAGCCCCAGCATTTT. It encodes CASSLAPGGSGQPQHF.

This chain joins TRBV13 and TRBJ1-6; 7 bases fit TRBD1. The V gene's germline CDR1 is PRHDT and CDR2 FYEKMQ (reference sequence). Trimming at V came to 5 bases and at J to 0 bases, leaving 10 bases not matched to a gene. This CDR3 is 18 amino acids long. CDR3 nucleotide sequence: TGTGCCAGCAGCGTTAAGGGCAGGGGGAGCTCCTATAATTCACCCCTCCACTTT. Its protein is CASSVKGRGSSYNSPLHF.

This clonotype has just a few counts. This CDR3 is CAWSVFGSSTDTQYF. CDR3 DNA: TGTGCCTGGAGTGTCTTCGGCAGTAGCACAGATACGCAGTATTTT. This chain joins TRBV30 and TRBJ2-3; unclear D gene. This CDR3 comprises 15 residues. Germline V gene data show CDR1 as GTSNPN and CDR2 as SVGIG (reference sequence). V lost 0 bases and J 0 bases, leaving 10 bases between the germline ends.

This clonotype was picked up a small number of times. The chain has TRBV12-3 or TRBV12-4 and TRBJ1-3, with no clear D. V lost 8 bases and J 2 bases, leaving 10 bases between the germline ends. This CDR3 region has 13 residues. DNA for the CDR3: TGTGCCAGCCGCCTAATAACTGGAAACACCATATATTTT. Encoded protein: CASRLITGNTIYF.

This clonotype showed up just a few times. The rearrangement uses TRBV28 and TRBJ1-2; D possibly corresponds to TRBD1 (5 bases). Trimming removed 6 bases from V and 8 bases from J, with 19 bases in between. The CDR3 length is 14 residues. CDR1 and CDR2 (germline): MDHEN, SYDVKM. CDR3 amino acids: CASRENAGLRGYTF. The CDR3 bases are TGTGCCAGCAGGGAGAATGCAGGGCTTCGGGGCTACACCTTC.

This rearrangement joins TRBV20-1 to TRBJ1-5; weak D call: TRBD1 (6 bases). This CDR3 is built from 17 residues. Trimming shortened V by 0 bases and J by 5 bases, and 20 bases separated the two germline ends. Germline CDR1 and CDR2: DFQATT and SNEGSKA (reference sequence). The CDR3 coding sequence is TGCAGTGCTAGAGATTGGAGGTTGGAACAGGGCGATCAGCCCCAGCATTTT. Amino acid sequence: CSARDWRLEQGDQPQHF.

In its sample, this clonotype was seen a few times. The chain is built from TRBV18 and TRBJ1-2; D gene uncertain. There are 13 residues in the CDR3. V shed 8 bases and J shed 5 bases, with 15 bases lying between them. The germline V gene encodes CDR1 KGHSH and CDR2 LQKENI. The CDR3 DNA follows: TGTGCCAGCACCTTAGGTGACTATTATGGCTACACCTTC. It translates to CASTLGDYYGYTF.

The chain carries TRBV5-1 and TRBJ2-5; 7 bases agree with TRBD2. The germline gives CDR1 SGHRS, CDR2 YFSETQ. V was clipped by 0 bases and J by 9 bases; unmatched bases: 14. The CDR3 length is 16 residues. CDR3 protein: CASSLEGASFREAQYF. DNA of the CDR3: TGCGCCAGCAGCTTGGAAGGGGCATCCTTCCGGGAGGCCCAGTACTTC.

This chain uses TRBV9 with TRBJ1-4, with TRBD1 as a possible D gene (5 bases). The CDR3 has 16 amino acids. The ends were cut back, 0 bases at V and 3 bases at J, with 12 bases in the middle. Germline V gene lookup returns CDR1 SGDLS and CDR2 YYNGEE. The CDR3 protein is CASSVGGAGANEKLFF. The CDR3 coding sequence is TGTGCCAGCAGCGTAGGAGGTGCGGGGGCTAATGAAAAACTGTTTTTT.

This clonotype was counted at least ten times. The gene calls are TRBV20-1 and TRBJ2-7; 10 nucleotides match TRBD2. CDR3 length: 15 amino acids. Germline V gene data show CDR1 as DFQATT and CDR2 as SNEGSKA (reference sequence). V lost 3 bases, J lost 7 bases, and 12 bases stayed unmatched. The CDR3 DNA sequence: TGCAGTGCTAGCTTAAGCGGGGGGGCCCTAGGGGAGCAGTACTTC. Its translation is CSASLSGGALGEQYF.

This clonotype was counted between two and nine times. The V gene is TRBV5-6, the J gene TRBJ2-5, with 10 bases matching TRBD1. The CDR3 runs 16 residues. The ends lost 2 bases at V and 5 bases at J; junction bases unmatched: 9. Germline CDR1 is SGHDT and CDR2 is YYEEEE. CDR3 in DNA: TGTGCCAGCAGCTTTTCGACAGGGGGCACGATCGAGACCCAGTACTTC. It is translated as CASSFSTGGTIETQYF.

Many counts were recorded for this clonotype. The chain joins TRBV5-1 to TRBJ2-5, with TRBD2 matching 9 bases. Losses at the gene ends were 6 bases for V and 2 bases for J; bases not matched to a gene: 8. CDR1 SGHRS and CDR2 YFSETQ come from the germline V gene. The CDR3 is 15 amino acids. CDR3 coding DNA: TGCGCCAGCACCGTAGCGGGAGCGGGGCAAGAGACCCAGTACTTC. It specifies CASTVAGAGQETQYF.

This clonotype was counted between two and nine times. J is TRBJ2-1 and V is TRBV20-1, with 8 bases matching TRBD2. This CDR3 is built from 16 residues. V lost 3 bases, J lost 3 bases, and 10 bases stayed unmatched. Germline V gene sequence: CDR1 DFQATT, CDR2 SNEGSKA (reference sequence). The CDR3 DNA reads TGCAGTGCTAGCGGGAGGGAGGGCCGAATCTACAATGAGCAGTTCTTC. Protein product: CSASGREGRIYNEQFF.

The V and J genes are TRBV20-1 and TRBJ1-1, with D perhaps TRBD1 (6 bases). This CDR3 spans 12 amino acids. The V and J ends lost 5 bases and 8 bases respectively, with 15 bases between them. Germline lookup yields CDR1 DFQATT and CDR2 SNEGSKA (reference sequence). The CDR3 DNA sequence: TGCAGTGCTGCGACAGGAGGGGGAGAAGCTTTCTTT. Its protein is CSAATGGGEAFF.

The chain has TRBV12-3 or TRBV12-4 and TRBJ1-6; D is uncertain. V dropped 3 bases and J dropped 10 bases, with 13 bases sitting between them. The CDR3 has 14 amino acids. Here the CDR3 reads CASSLVEDGSPLHF. In DNA form, the CDR3 reads TGTGCCAGCAGTTTGGTGGAAGACGGATCACCCCTCCACTTT.

This clonotype was counted between two and nine times. This rearrangement joins TRBV24-1 to TRBJ2-6, with a possible D match to TRBD2 (6 bases). Trimming removed 4 bases from V and 3 bases from J, with 15 bases in between. Germline assignment: CDR1 KGHDR and CDR2 SFDVKD. The CDR3 has 17 residues. CDR3 loop: CATSDHPAGRGANVLTF. DNA of the CDR3: TGTGCCACCAGTGACCACCCCGCGGGGCGTGGGGCCAACGTCCTGACTTTC.

The chain carries TRBV20-1 and TRBJ2-3; the D is unclear. Germline CDR1 and CDR2: DFQATT and SNEGSKA (reference sequence). The V end was cut by 6 bases, the J end by 7 bases, with 20 bases between. CDR3 size: 14 residues. As DNA, the CDR3 is TGCAGTGCCAAGCCAGGCCGGATGGTAAATACGCAGTATTTT. Translation gives CSAKPGRMVNTQYF.

The chain has TRBV7-8 and TRBJ1-2, with D hard to call. The CDR3 is 12 amino acids. The germline V gene has CDR1 SGHVS and CDR2 FQNEAQ. V was shortened by 2 bases and J by 7 bases, with 8 bases between the two germline ends. Here the CDR3 DNA reads TGTGCCAGCAGCTTAAGGGAGGTTGGCTACACCTTC. Protein product: CASSLREVGYTF.